This T cell receptor beta chain appears in the sequencing data of a study of cytomegalovirus exposure and HLA in healthy donors. The CDR3 contains 15 residues. Germline V gene sequence: CDR1 MNHNS, CDR2 SASEGT. Trimming left V 3 bases short and J 7 bases short, with 16 bases between. This clone was counted once. TCRdb's table, derived via immunoSEQ multiplex PCR, lists solely in-frame clones and lacks some. The table has 150,000 to 200,000 clones, approximately 84% seen once. This receptor was obtained from a woman aged 18-35 years in good health and CMV-seropositive. The genes are TRBV6-1 and TRBJ2-1, with a weak D call TRBD1 (5 bases). Sequences were obtained from PBMCs. CDR3 region: CASSDEWRTLNEQFF. CDR3 sequence (DNA): TGTGCCAGCAGTGACGAATGGCGGACATTAAATGAGCAGTTCTTC.